A selection of T cell receptor beta chains follows, all from one sample in a study of blood T cells in healthy people across ages. TCRdb re-derived calls from the 5' RACE reads in MiXCR, one entry per CDR3 protein. The data contain some 900,000 distinct CDR3 sequences, 45% to 50% of them singletons. Specimen: blood. The receptor source for this set is a man aged 30 to 39 in good health. CDR3s include the opening cysteine and the closing phenylalanine or tryptophan. The D gene is left open where the match is weak. Clone size is shown for a subset of rows, as once, few, many or a class of expanded clone.

length	J	D	V	size	DNA	CDR3
14	TRBJ2-3	TRBD2	TRBV10-3	-	TGTGCCATCAGAGACCCGGGACTAGGAGATACGCAGTATTTT	CAIRDPGLGDTQYF
15	TRBJ2-3	-	TRBV9	-	TGTGCCAGCAGCGTAGGACTACTTTCCACAGATACGCAGTATTTT	CASSVGLLSTDTQYF
16	TRBJ2-1	-	TRBV6-1	few	TGTGCCAGCAGTACCAGTGACAGGAGCCCGCTAAATGAGCAGTTCTTC	CASSTSDRSPLNEQFF
17	TRBJ1-2	-	TRBV27	-	TGTGCCAGCAGTTCCCTCTATGGGAAGGGGGGGTCCTATGGCTACACCTTC	CASSSLYGKGGSYGYTF
16	TRBJ1-2	TRBD1	TRBV10-3	-	TGTGCCATCAGTGAGTCGGGGACAGGGACGGTTAATGGCTACACCTTC	CAISESGTGTVNGYTF
14	TRBJ2-7	-	TRBV20-1	-	TGCAGTGCTAGAGGTATAGAGGGCACCTACGAGCAGTACTTC	CSARGIEGTYEQYF
15	TRBJ2-5	TRBD2	TRBV25-1	-	TGTGCCAGCAGTACTAGCGGGGGGGTTTACAATGAGCAGTACTTC	CASSTSGGVYNEQYF
14	TRBJ2-7	TRBD2	TRBV7-2	-	TGTGCCAGCAGGACGGGGGGAAATACCTACGAGCAGTACTTC	CASRTGGNTYEQYF
16	TRBJ1-2	TRBD1	TRBV5-6	few	TGTGCCAGCAGCTTGAGGGGACAGATATATAACTATGGCTACACCTTC	CASSLRGQIYNYGYTF
16	TRBJ1-2	-	TRBV14	-	TGTGCCAGCAGCCAAGAAGGGCGGGGACCCAACTATGGCTACACCTTC	CASSQEGRGPNYGYTF
11	TRBJ1-1	-	TRBV6-5	-	TGTGCCAGCCGGGGGTACACTGAAGCTTTCTTT	CASRGYTEAFF
15	TRBJ2-3	-	TRBV20-1	-	TGCAGTGCGGAGTCACGCCAGGGGCGGAAAGATACGCAGTATTTT	CSAESRQGRKDTQYF
12	TRBJ2-7	-	TRBV20-1	-	TGCAGTGCTACGGAAAGGGCGTACGAGCAGTACTTC	CSATERAYEQYF
14	TRBJ1-1	-	TRBV20-1	-	TGCAGTGCTAGGGACAGTCAGGGCTGGACTGAAGCTTTCTTT	CSARDSQGWTEAFF
14	TRBJ2-7	TRBD1	TRBV29-1	-	TGCAGCGTTGAGGGACAGGGAATTCAAAGGGAGCAGTACTTC	CSVEGQGIQREQYF
15	TRBJ1-4	-	TRBV4-1	few	TGCGCCAGCAGCCAAGCTCGTACAACTAATGAAAAACTGTTTTTT	CASSQARTTNEKLFF
13	TRBJ2-7	-	TRBV7-2	many	TGTGCCAGCAGCTTAGCGGGGACGGACGCTCAGTACTTC	CASSLAGTDAQYF
13	TRBJ2-3	-	TRBV10-3	-	TGTGCCATCAGTGCCCAGAGCACAGATACGCAGTATTTT	CAISAQSTDTQYF
10	TRBJ1-2	-	TRBV29-1	-	TGCAGCGTTGGCGACCCTGGCTACACCTTC	CSVGDPGYTF
12	TRBJ2-3	-	TRBV5-6	-	TGTGCCAGCAGCTTTGACCCAGATACGCAGTATTTT	CASSFDPDTQYF
15	TRBJ1-6	TRBD1	TRBV9	-	TGTGCCAGCAGCCTGCAGGGGGTTCAGGATTCACCCCTCCACTTT	CASSLQGVQDSPLHF